Below, 18 T cell receptor beta chains from the same sample are listed, as sequenced in a study of OX40 agonist ivuxolimab in advanced cancers. Only in-frame clones appear in the TCRdb table, and some are missing; sequencing was by immunoSEQ multiplex PCR. The repertoire holds tens of thousands of clones, with roughly 80% as singletons. The material sequenced was CD4+ or CD8+ T cells sorted from blood, taken in a trial of the OX40 agonist ivuxolimab. The receptor set was obtained from an adult with an advanced solid tumor such as melanoma, head and neck, liver or kidney cancer.

The rearrangement links TRBV7-9 to TRBJ2-5; TRBD1 might be the D (6 bases). The assigned J gene may be wrong: the sequence end matches TRBJ2-7 better. From germline, CDR1 is SEHNR and CDR2 FQNEAQ (reference sequence). This CDR3 has 14 amino acids. The CDR3 DNA reads TGTGCCAGCAGCCCGACAGGTCCCCCCTACGAGCAGTACTTC. It codes for CASSPTGPPYEQYF.

This chain joins TRBV6-1 and TRBJ1-2; maybe TRBD1 (6 bases). Trimming stripped 3 bases from V and 4 bases from J, with 15 bases between. This CDR3 region has 15 residues. The germline V gene encodes CDR1 MNHNS and CDR2 SASEGT. The CDR3 loop is CASSEGRTVVYGYTF. CDR3 DNA sequence: TGTGCCAGCAGTGAGGGCCGGACAGTAGTCTATGGCTACACCTTC.

The CDR3 sequence: CASSPGTLELNYGYTF. CDR3 bases: TGCGCCAGCAGCCCCGGGACCTTAGAACTAAACTATGGCTACACCTTC. The gene calls are TRBV5-1 and TRBJ1-2; D might be TRBD1 (5 bases). V dropped 4 bases and J dropped 2 bases, with 18 bases sitting between them. Germline CDR1 is SGHRS and CDR2 is YFSETQ. This CDR3 has 16 residues.

The chain is built from TRBV11-3 and TRBJ2-2; D ambiguous. With 2 bases removed from V and 1 base from J, the gap between germline ends came to 11 bases. In germline, CDR1 is SGHNT, CDR2 YENEEA. This CDR3 has 16 residues. The CDR3 reads CASSLKGWLNTGELFF. In DNA, the CDR3 is TGTGCCAGCAGCTTAAAGGGCTGGTTGAACACCGGGGAGCTGTTTTTT.

The chain recombines TRBV7-8 with TRBJ1-5; D gene unclear. V was trimmed by 5 bases and J by 4 bases, leaving 12 bases between them. The CDR3 extends over 14 amino acids. Looked up from germline, CDR1 is SGHVS and CDR2 is FQNEAQ. The CDR3 sequence is CASSLGSLNQPQHF. CDR3 nucleotides: TGTGCCAGCAGCCTAGGGTCCCTAAATCAGCCCCAGCATTTT.

In this sample, this clone turned up a few times. The V gene is TRBV7-9, the J gene TRBJ1-6; D ambiguous. The CDR3 has 15 residues. The V end was cut by 2 bases, the J end by 0 bases, with 5 bases between. Germline V gene data show CDR1 as SEHNR and CDR2 as FQNEAQ (reference sequence). In DNA form, the CDR3 reads TGTGCCAGCAGCTTAAGTATCTCCTATAATTCACCCCTCCACTTT. This gives the protein CASSLSISYNSPLHF. Full variable domain (outside the CDR3, taken from reference TRBV7-9 and TRBJ1-6): DTGVSQNPRHKITKRGQNVTFRCDPISEHNRLYWYRQTLGQGPEFLTYFQNEAQLEKSRLLSDRFSAERPKGSFSTLEIQRTEQGDSAMYLCASSLSISYNSPLHFGNGTRLTVT.

Turning to this clone: Other DNA sequences in the same sample also yield this CDR3. This chain connects TRBV11-3 to TRBJ2-5; unclear D gene. The CDR3 consists of 13 residues. CDR1 and CDR2 (germline): SGHNT, YENEEA. V shed 4 bases and J shed 4 bases, with 10 bases lying between them. For the CDR3, the DNA is TGTGCCAGCAGCTCCGGACCCGGAGAGACCCAGTACTTC. It specifies CASSSGPGETQYF.

The count of this clone is one. The J gene is TRBJ2-7, the V gene TRBV6-1; TRBD2 matches at 8 bases. Germline CDR1 reads MNHNS; CDR2 reads SASEGT. The trim removed 3 bases at V and 2 bases at J, leaving 0 bases unmatched. This CDR3 spans 13 amino acids. The CDR3 DNA reads TGTGCCAGCAGTGAGCGGGGGGCCTACGAGCAGTACTTC. Translation: CASSERGAYEQYF.

This clone was seen a handful of times. The chain carries TRBV11-2 and TRBJ2-7; 9 nucleotides line up with TRBD1. Losses at the gene ends were 5 bases for V and 3 bases for J; bases not matched to a gene: 11. Germline V gene lookup returns CDR1 SGHAT and CDR2 FQNNGV. The CDR3 loop spans 16 amino acids. CDR3 DNA: TGTGCCAGCAGCCCCATTGGCAGGGACAGGGACTACGAGCAGTACTTC. Translating it yields CASSPIGRDRDYEQYF.

This clone appeared once. V is TRBV28 and J is TRBJ1-1; no definite D call. Trimming took off 8 bases at V and 5 bases at J, with 15 bases between the two ends. The CDR3 runs to 13 residues. Germline CDR1 is MDHEN and CDR2 is SYDVKM. The CDR3 here is CASGVASWTEAFF. In DNA, the CDR3 is TGTGCCAGCGGCGTAGCGTCCTGGACTGAAGCTTTCTTT.

This chain uses TRBV18 with TRBJ2-1, with 10 bases fitting TRBD1. Germline CDR1 KGHSH, CDR2 LQKENI. The CDR3 consists of 16 residues. Trimming took 5 bases from V and 7 from J; bases not matched to a gene: 11. The DNA of the CDR3 is TGTGCCAGCTCAGCACAACCCGGGACAGGGGAGAATGAGCAGTTCTTC. Translated, it gives CASSAQPGTGENEQFF.

The rearrangement joins TRBV11-2 to TRBJ1-4, with a tentative D call TRBD1 (5 bases). CDR3 length equals 14 residues. Trimming took off 4 bases at V and 8 bases at J, with 14 bases between the two ends. CDR1 is SGHAT and CDR2 is FQNNGV in the germline V gene. The CDR3, as DNA: TGTGCCAGCAGCTCGGGCCTCCAGGGCGAAAAACTGTTTTTT. This encodes CASSSGLQGEKLFF.

V usage is TRBV27 and J usage is TRBJ1-5; D uncertain. The CDR3 covers 14 residues. Germline V gives CDR1 MNHEY, CDR2 SMNVEV (reference sequence). Trimming left V 6 bases short and J 2 bases short, with 11 bases between. Here the CDR3 reads CASRLHGGNQPQHF. The CDR3 DNA reads TGTGCCAGCAGACTTCATGGGGGCAATCAGCCCCAGCATTTT.

The chain links TRBV15 to TRBJ2-4, with no clear D. The CDR3 is 16 amino acids. V lost 0 bases and J 0 bases, leaving 9 bases between the germline ends. Germline V gives CDR1 LNHNV, CDR2 YYDKDF (reference sequence). CDR3 amino acids: CATSREGALAKNIQYF. CDR3 coding DNA: TGTGCCACCAGCAGAGAAGGTGCGCTAGCCAAAAACATTCAGTACTTC.

The chain carries TRBV5-1 and TRBJ2-3; no definite D call. CDR1 SGHRS and CDR2 YFSETQ come from the germline V gene. This CDR3 contains 14 residues. V gave up 0 bases and J gave up 4 bases, with 9 bases separating them. The CDR3 region is CASSLGRPPDTQYF. CDR3 in DNA: TGCGCCAGCAGCTTGGGGCGCCCCCCAGATACGCAGTATTTT. Combining the CDR3 with reference TRBV5-1 and TRBJ2-3 gives the whole variable domain KAGVTQTPRYLIKTRGQQVTLSCSPISGHRSVSWYQQTPGQGLQFLFEYFSETQRNKGNFPGRFSGRQFSNSRSEMNVSTLELGDSALYLCASSLGRPPDTQYFGPGTRLTVL.

The rearrangement uses TRBV5-1 and TRBJ1-1; D uncertain. There are 12 residues in the CDR3. Germline V gene lookup returns CDR1 SGHRS and CDR2 YFSETQ. Trimming pared 0 bases from V and 8 bases from J, leaving 8 bases between. The CDR3 nucleotides are TGCGCCAGCAGCTTGGTGGGCCCCGAAGCTTTCTTT. It codes for CASSLVGPEAFF.

The gene calls are TRBV5-1 and TRBJ2-5; TRBD1 might be the D (6 bases). The germline gives CDR1 SGHRS, CDR2 YFSETQ. With 4 bases removed from V and 1 base from J, the gap between germline ends came to 14 bases. The CDR3 sequence is 15 residues long. As DNA, the CDR3 is TGCGCCAGCAGCCAGGACAGAGGAAGCCAAGAGACCCAGTACTTC. Translation: CASSQDRGSQETQYF.

V usage is TRBV6-1 and J usage is TRBJ2-7; no clear D. The germline gives CDR1 MNHNS, CDR2 SASEGT. This CDR3 contains 14 residues. Trimming left V 10 bases short and J 2 bases short, with 18 bases between. CDR3 in DNA: TGTGCCACCAGCCCCGTGGATGGGCCCTACGAGCAGTACTTC. Translated, it gives CATSPVDGPYEQYF.